This is a list of T cell receptor beta chains from one sample in a study of T-cell reconstitution after alpha-beta-depleted transplantation in children. TCRdb re-called the PCR reads through MiXCR, storing one row per CDR3 protein. Of about 460,000 distinct CDR3 sequences listed, 10% to 12% are singletons. The source material was PBMCs, mostly from graft donor cells, sampled 180 days after TCRalphabeta/CD19-depleted stem cell transplant. These receptors came from a female patient between 2 and 15 years old who had a stem cell transplant for aplastic anemia, so the T cells may come from the graft donor. Each CDR3 is given with its conserved first and last residue. The order of the fields is V gene, clone size, J gene, D gene, CDR3 DNA, CDR3 protein. A D gene is named only where the DNA matches it firmly. Clone size is stated in some rows and not others, as once, few, many or a class when expanded.

TRBV5-1	many	TRBJ2-2	.	TGCGCCAGCAACCCGAGGGCCGATTTAACCGGGGAGCTGTTTTTT	CASNPRADLTGELFF
TRBV4-1	.	TRBJ2-1	TRBD2	TGCGCCAGCAGCCGTGGACTAGCGGGAGTGCGGGAGCAGTTCTTC	CASSRGLAGVREQFF
TRBV2	few	TRBJ1-4	.	TGTGCCAGCAGACGGAGTAATGAAAAACTGTTTTTT	CASRRSNEKLFF
TRBV12-3/TRBV12-4	.	TRBJ2-7	.	TGTGCCAGCAGCCGAACTAACGCCTACGAGCAGTACTTC	CASSRTNAYEQYF
TRBV5-5	few	TRBJ2-1	.	TGTGCCAGCAGCCCGGCCTGGGGGAGCTCCTACAATGAGCAGTTCTTC	CASSPAWGSSYNEQFF
TRBV27	many	TRBJ2-5	TRBD2	TGTGCCAGCAGTTTGGCTAGCGGGAGGGCCCAGTACTTC	CASSLASGRAQYF
TRBV27	.	TRBJ1-6	.	TGTGCCAGCACCTCACAGAGCTCCTATAATTCACCCCTCCACTTT	CASTSQSSYNSPLHF
TRBV7-9	many	TRBJ2-1	.	TGTGCCAGCAGCTTAGGCCCAGGGGGGAATGAGCAGTTCTTC	CASSLGPGGNEQFF
TRBV4-1	.	TRBJ2-5	TRBD2	TGCGCCAGCAGCCAAGATGCTAGCGGGGAGACCCAGTACTTC	CASSQDASGETQYF
TRBV28	.	TRBJ1-2	TRBD1	TGTGCCAGCAGTTTAGGGGACAGATTATATCCTAACTATGGCTACACCTTC	CASSLGDRLYPNYGYTF
TRBV5-1	many	TRBJ2-5	.	TGCGCCAGCAGCTTGGCCCAAGAGACCCAGTACTTC	CASSLAQETQYF
TRBV25-1	many	TRBJ2-7	.	TGTGCCAGCAGTCCGCCAGGGAGCTCCTACGAGCAGTACTTC	CASSPPGSSYEQYF
TRBV29-1	many	TRBJ1-3	.	TGCAGCGTTGAAGGCAACTCTGGAAACACCATATATTTT	CSVEGNSGNTIYF
TRBV28	.	TRBJ2-1	.	TGTGCCAGCAGTCTACCGACCCGCTACAATGAGCAGTTCTTC	CASSLPTRYNEQFF
TRBV20-1	.	TRBJ2-6	TRBD1	TGCAGTGCTAGAGACATGACAGGGACCACCTCTGGGGCCAACGTCCTGACTTTC	CSARDMTGTTSGANVLTF
TRBV29-1	many	TRBJ1-4	TRBD1	TGCAGCGTTGTTCAACAGGGGCCGAATGAAAAACTGTTTTTT	CSVVQQGPNEKLFF
TRBV12-3/TRBV12-4	many	TRBJ2-7	.	TGTGCCAGCAGTAAGGGGTACGAGCAGTACTTC	CASSKGYEQYF
TRBV20-1	.	TRBJ2-1	.	TGCAGTGCCAAGACTATTAATGGGCAGTTCTTC	CSAKTINGQFF
TRBV5-1	few	TRBJ2-1	TRBD1	TGCGCCAGCAGCCTATTGGGGGGGACAGGGAAAACCAATGAGCAGTTCTTC	CASSLLGGTGKTNEQFF
TRBV7-2	many	TRBJ2-5	.	TGTGCCAGCAGCTTAGTTCGTGCACAAGAGACCCAGTACTTC	CASSLVRAQETQYF
TRBV20-1	.	TRBJ2-7	.	TGCAGTGCCCTCGGTAGGGGAGAGAACCACGAGCAGTACTTC	CSALGRGENHEQYF
TRBV20-1	.	TRBJ2-3	.	TGCAGTGCTAGAGAGAGTGGGTGGGGGCACACAGATACGCAGTATTTT	CSARESGWGHTDTQYF
TRBV29-1	once	TRBJ2-1	.	TGCAGCGTTGAGCGCCCCAATGAGCAGTTCTTC	CSVERPNEQFF
TRBV12-3/TRBV12-4	few	TRBJ1-1	.	.	CASSFGAGEIAEAFF
TRBV20-1	many	TRBJ2-7	TRBD1	TGCAGTGCTGCCCCCAGGGGGTTGTACGAGCAGTACTTC	CSAAPRGLYEQYF
TRBV30	.	TRBJ2-7	TRBD2	TGTGCCTGGAGTAGCGGGAACCCCTCCTACGAGCAGTACTTC	CAWSSGNPSYEQYF
TRBV29-1	many	TRBJ2-2	TRBD2	TGCAGCGTTGGGGTAGCGGGAGACACCGGGGAGCTGTTTTTT	CSVGVAGDTGELFF
TRBV6-2/TRBV6-3	many	TRBJ2-5	TRBD2	TGTGCCACCCGGACTAGCGGTGGAGAGACCCAGTACTTC	CATRTSGGETQYF
TRBV7-8	.	TRBJ2-6	TRBD1	TGTGCCAGCAGCGGGCCGGGACAGAAAGCCTCTGGGGCCAACGTCCTGACTTTC	CASSGPGQKASGANVLTF
TRBV7-2	few	TRBJ2-5	TRBD1	TGTGCCAGCAGCATGGACAGGGACTGCTGTAGGCCCCAGTACTTC	CASSMDRDCCRPQYF
TRBV7-2	many	TRBJ2-2	TRBD2	TGTGCCAGCAGCTTATCGGGACTAGCGGGCCTCGCGAACACCGGGGAGCTGTTTTTT	CASSLSGLAGLANTGELFF
TRBV7-2	.	TRBJ2-5	TRBD2	TGTGCCAGCAGCCAGGGACTAGCGATGGAGACCCAGTACTTC	CASSQGLAMETQYF
TRBV5-1	.	TRBJ1-2	.	TGCGCCAGCAGCTTGGCCAACAAGCAAGGCTACACCTTC	CASSLANKQGYTF
TRBV5-1	few	TRBJ2-7	TRBD1	TGCGCCAGCAGCTTGGACCTCACAGGGGACAAGTACTTC	CASSLDLTGDKYF
TRBV25-1	.	TRBJ2-3	.	TGTGCCAGCAGTGAACTGACAGGACCAGGCACAGATACGCAGTATTTT	CASSELTGPGTDTQYF
TRBV27	few	TRBJ2-2	.	TGTGCCAGCACCCGCAAACCCGGGACGGCGAACACCGGGGAGCTGTTTTTT	CASTRKPGTANTGELFF
TRBV5-1	few	TRBJ2-1	.	TGCGCCAGCAGCTTGGATGAGGCGGTGTCAGGGCGGTTCTTC	CASSLDEAVSGRFF
TRBV14	.	TRBJ2-1	.	TGTGCCAGCTGCTCCACGGGACAAGCCATCCACAATGAGCAGTTCTTC	CASCSTGQAIHNEQFF
TRBV20-1	many	TRBJ1-1	.	TGCAGTGCTAGAGAGGGCTTCACTTCGAACACTGAAGCTTTCTTT	CSAREGFTSNTEAFF
TRBV9	.	TRBJ2-1	TRBD2	TGTGCCAGCAGCGGGACGTCTACTAGCGATGAGCAGTTCTTC	CASSGTSTSDEQFF
TRBV7-3	few	TRBJ2-6	TRBD2	TGTGCCAGCAGCTTAAGGCATACTAGCGGGGGCTCTGGGGCCAACGTCCTGACTTTC	CASSLRHTSGGSGANVLTF
TRBV20-1	few	TRBJ2-3	TRBD2	TGCAGTGTTCAGACTAGCGGGAGTTATACGCAGTATTTT	CSVQTSGSYTQYF
TRBV29-1	many	TRBJ2-3	TRBD2	TGCAGCGGGGGCCTTAGCGGGAAAAGCACAGATACGCAGTATTTT	CSGGLSGKSTDTQYF
TRBV20-1	.	TRBJ2-7	TRBD2	TGCAGTGCTAGAGTCCGGGAGGTTAACGAGCAGTACTTC	CSARVREVNEQYF
TRBV11-2	few	TRBJ2-7	TRBD2	TGTGCCAGCAGCCTCCCATGGGGGGGTGAGACTAGCGGGAGTTTCTACGAGCAGTACTTC	CASSLPWGGETSGSFYEQYF
TRBV5-1	few	TRBJ1-1	.	TGCGCCAGCAGCTTGTACGGTGGGTACACTGAAGCTTTCTTT	CASSLYGGYTEAFF
TRBV18	.	TRBJ2-1	.	TGTGCCAGCTCACCATTGGAGGTGAGCTTCAATGAGCAGTTCTTC	CASSPLEVSFNEQFF
TRBV25-1	.	TRBJ1-1	.	TGTGCCAGCAGTTGGAGCCTTAACACTGAAGCTTTCTTT	CASSWSLNTEAFF
TRBV9	few	TRBJ2-5	.	TGTGCCAGCAGCGTAGGGATAGCTGGGGAGACCCAGTACTTC	CASSVGIAGETQYF
TRBV7-2	once	TRBJ1-3	.	TGTGCCAGCAGCTTAGCGGGCGAGGGGGTCGCGAACACCATATATTTT	CASSLAGEGVANTIYF
TRBV5-1	few	TRBJ1-2	TRBD1	TGCGCCAGCAGCTTGGAACCGGGACAGGGGGCGAGGGGCTACACCTTC	CASSLEPGQGARGYTF
TRBV27	few	TRBJ2-2	TRBD1	TGTGCCAGCAGTCCCTCCCCGGACAGGGCTGACACCGGGGAGCTGTTTTTT	CASSPSPDRADTGELFF
TRBV12-3/TRBV12-4	.	TRBJ1-5	.	TGTGCCAGCAGTTTAAGACAGCCTCAGCCCCAGCATTTT	CASSLRQPQPQHF
TRBV20-1	.	TRBJ2-7	.	TGCAGTGCTGAAAACTACGAGCAGTACTTC	CSAENYEQYF